The 10 T cell receptor beta chains presented below share a single source sample, sequenced in a study of blood T cell repertoires in COVID-19. Some clones are missing from TCRdb's copy, which holds only in-frame ones; the method was immunoSEQ multiplex PCR. The repertoire holds 85,000 to 100,000 clones, with around 79% as singletons. The specimen sequenced was peripheral blood. These receptors all come from a woman older than 75 with active or convalescent COVID-19.

V is TRBV7-6 and J is TRBJ2-7; 10 bases map to TRBD1. Germline V gene lookup returns CDR1 SGHVS and CDR2 FNYEAQ. This CDR3 is built from 14 residues. With 1 base clipped from V and 6 bases from J, the junction kept 3 bases outside the gene matches. In DNA, the CDR3 is TGTGCCAGCAGCTTAGATGACAGGGGGCGCGAGCAGTACTTC. Its protein is CASSLDDRGREQYF.

This clone was observed once. The V and J genes are TRBV5-1 and TRBJ2-2, with 13 nucleotides matching TRBD2. Germline V lookup: CDR1 SGHRS, CDR2 YFSETQ. The CDR3 has 17 amino acids. With V trimmed by 0 bases and J by 1 base, 0 bases remained unmatched. The CDR3 DNA follows: TGCGCCAGCAGCTTGGGGACTAGCGGGGGGAACACCGGGGAGCTGTTTTTT. Translated, it gives CASSLGTSGGNTGELFF.

The genes are TRBV28 and TRBJ1-5; D is uncertain. The V and J ends lost 2 bases and 2 bases respectively, with 13 bases between them. The CDR3 is 16 residues long. Germline assignment: CDR1 MDHEN and CDR2 SYDVKM. The CDR3 loop is CASSLRSGVGNQPQHF. CDR3 nucleotides: TGTGCCAGCAGTTTACGTTCAGGCGTAGGCAATCAGCCCCAGCATTTT.

The chain uses TRBV20-1 and TRBJ2-2; D gene unclear. Trimming left V 3 bases short and J 3 bases short, with 11 bases between. Per the germline V gene, CDR1 is DFQATT and CDR2 is SNEGSKA (reference sequence). CDR3 length equals 14 residues. The CDR3 loop is CSASGVQDTGELFF. In DNA, the CDR3 is TGCAGTGCTAGTGGGGTGCAGGACACCGGGGAGCTGTTTTTT.

The chain links TRBV7-8 to TRBJ2-5; D perhaps matches TRBD1 (6 bases). V was trimmed by 4 bases and J by 3 bases, leaving 9 bases between them. CDR3 length: 13 residues. CDR1 SGHVS and CDR2 FQNEAQ come from the germline V gene. CDR3 protein: CASSSNREETQYF. Written as DNA, the CDR3 is TGTGCCAGCAGCTCGAACAGGGAAGAGACCCAGTACTTC.

A remark on this clone: A read error may produce the germline difference seen at one junction end. V gene TRBV5-1 combines with J gene TRBJ2-7; D unclear. CDR3 size: 12 residues. From germline, CDR1 is SGHRS and CDR2 YFSETQ. CDR3 nucleotides: TGTGCCAGCAGCTTGGTGGGCCTCGAGCAGTACTTC. It codes for CASSLVGLEQYF.

Only one count was recorded for this clone. This chain uses TRBV19 with TRBJ1-6, with D perhaps matching TRBD1 (5 bases). The CDR3 runs to 13 residues. The ends were cut back, 6 bases at V and 8 bases at J, with 11 bases in the middle. Germline V lookup: CDR1 LNHDA, CDR2 SQIVND (reference sequence). The CDR3 spells CASRDLGDSPLHF. The DNA for the CDR3 is TGTGCCAGTAGGGACCTAGGGGATTCACCCCTCCACTTT.

The J gene is TRBJ1-1, the V gene TRBV7-2; D might be TRBD1 (5 bases). CDR1 SGHTA and CDR2 FQGNSA come from the germline V gene. Trimming removed 5 bases at V and 5 bases at J, with 12 bases between. CDR3 size: 13 residues. The CDR3 nucleotides read TGTGCCAGCAGCCTCACCGGGGGGACTGAAGCTTTCTTT. Amino acids: CASSLTGGTEAFF.

V gene TRBV2 combines with J gene TRBJ2-1, with 9 bases lining up with TRBD2. The CDR3 loop spans 15 amino acids. Germline V gene data show CDR1 as SNHLY and CDR2 as FYNNEI. Losses at the gene ends were 8 bases for V and 12 bases for J; bases not matched to a gene: 17. The CDR3 loop reads CASGSGTSSSEGQFF. CDR3 sequence (DNA): TGTGCCAGCGGCTCCGGGACTAGCTCCTCGGAGGGGCAGTTCTTC.

This chain joins TRBV2 and TRBJ1-3, with a weak D call TRBD1 (6 bases). The germline CDR1 and CDR2 sequences are SNHLY and FYNNEI. The CDR3 is 16 amino acids. The V end lost 7 bases, the J end lost 0 bases, and 16 bases lay between the germline ends. The chain's CDR3 is CASTEGGGFSGNTIYF. CDR3 DNA sequence: TGTGCCAGCACCGAGGGGGGGGGCTTCTCTGGAAACACCATATATTTT. The full variable domain, completed using reference TRBV2 and TRBJ1-3, is EPEVTQTPSHQVTQMGQEVILRCVPISNHLYFYWYRQILGQKVEFLVSFYNNEISEKSEIFDDQFSVERPDGSNFTLKIRSTKLEDSAMYFCASTEGGGFSGNTIYFGEGSWLTVV.